This T cell receptor (beta chain) appears in the sequencing data of a study of T-cell reconstitution after alpha-beta-depleted transplantation in children. The ends lost 3 bases at V and 6 bases at J; junction bases unmatched: 6. The CDR3 consists of 16 residues. Germline loops: CDR1 KGHSH, CDR2 LQKENI. This clonotype was counted between two and nine times. As it was prepared, the TCRbeta library received unique molecular identifiers. TCRdb redid the calling of the PCR reads with MiXCR, one entry per CDR3 protein. The sample includes about 600,000 distinct CDR3 sequences, 10% of them seen just once. This TCR came from a human donor who donated a stem cell graft to a child with acute myeloid leukemia. The chain carries TRBV18 and TRBJ1-3; 12 positions agree with TRBD1. This specimen was PBMCs from the stem cell graft donor, taken from the stem cell graft. The CDR3, as DNA: TGTGCCAGCTCACCCATCGCGGGACAGGGGGCAAACACCATATATTTT. Its protein product is CASSPIAGQGANTIYF.